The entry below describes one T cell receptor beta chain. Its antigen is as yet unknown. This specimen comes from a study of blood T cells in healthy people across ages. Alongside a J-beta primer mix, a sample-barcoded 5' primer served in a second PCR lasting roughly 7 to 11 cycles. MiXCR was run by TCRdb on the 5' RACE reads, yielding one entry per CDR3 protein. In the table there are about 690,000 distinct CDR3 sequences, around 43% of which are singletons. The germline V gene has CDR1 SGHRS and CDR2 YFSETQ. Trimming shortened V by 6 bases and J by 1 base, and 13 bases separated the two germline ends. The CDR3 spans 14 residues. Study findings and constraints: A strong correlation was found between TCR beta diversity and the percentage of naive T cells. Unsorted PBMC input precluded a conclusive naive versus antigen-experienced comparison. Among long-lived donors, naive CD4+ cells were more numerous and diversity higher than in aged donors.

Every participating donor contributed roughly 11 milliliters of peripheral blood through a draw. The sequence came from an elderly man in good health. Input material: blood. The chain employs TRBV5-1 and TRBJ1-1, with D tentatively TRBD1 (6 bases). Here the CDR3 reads CASTPGVRNTEAFF. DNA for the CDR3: TGCGCCAGCACCCCAGGGGTGAGGAACACTGAAGCTTTCTTT.